This T cell receptor (beta chain) was recovered during a study of blood T cell repertoires in COVID-19. Across the study: Researchers got acute and convalescent COVID-19 samples from the United States, Italy and Spain.

The assay was immunoSEQ multiplex PCR, and TCRdb's table has in-frame clones only and misses some. The sample has 75,000 to 95,000 clones; around nine tenths are singletons. The germline V gene has CDR1 SGHDT and CDR2 YYEEEE. The CDR3 extends over 14 amino acids. The V and J ends lost 0 bases and 2 bases respectively, with 7 bases between them. This chain joins TRBV5-6 and TRBJ2-3; D is unresolved. This receptor was identified in a man between 50 and 59 years old with active COVID-19. Sample: peripheral blood. CDR3 sequence: CASSLGQFTDTQYF. In DNA form, the CDR3 reads TGTGCCAGCAGCTTGGGGCAGTTCACAGATACGCAGTATTTT.